This T cell receptor beta chain was retrieved from a study of low-dose radiotherapy and immunotherapy resistance in tumors. Germline CDR1 MNHEY, CDR2 SMNVEV (reference sequence). This CDR3 comprises 12 residues. The V end lost 5 bases, the J end lost 8 bases, and 12 bases lay between the germline ends. Time point reported: after trial treatment. Treatment denoted: LDRT plus nivolumab, ipilimumab, low-dose cyclophosphamide and aspirin (RACIN trial). The patients who were eligible all carried advanced solid tumors that lacked tumor-infiltrating lymphocytes, meaning the tumors were TIL-negative. This clonotype has just a few counts. First-strand cDNA relied on TRAV- and TRBV-specific primers spanning alpha and beta chains. A constant-region primer paired with the V-primer adapter amplified TCRs over around 18 PCR cycles. TCRdb itself ran the reads through MiXCR, one entry per CDR3 protein. The sample contains some 40,000 distinct CDR3 sequences, roughly 20% of which appear only once.

Sequencing was performed on PBMCs, taken after low-dose radiotherapy plus immunotherapy. The TCR sequence derives from a female donor with ovarian cancer. This chain links TRBV27 with TRBJ1-2, with D uncertain. The CDR3 here is CASSPKGRGYTF. DNA for the CDR3: TGTGCCAGCAGTCCCAAAGGTAGGGGCTACACCTTC.